Listed below are T cell receptor beta chains from one sample, sequenced in a study of shared T cell receptors in the human thymus. The data were produced by immunoSEQ multiplex PCR, yet TCRdb's version contains in-frame clones alone and is incomplete. Altogether more than 550,000 clones are present, 80% to 90% being singletons, with the ten largest covering roughly 0.01%. This same sample was also taken into another study, of human thymus T cells.

Sequences were obtained from thymocytes. The receptors derive from a girl less than two years old with a congenital heart defect. CDR3s include the opening cysteine and the closing phenylalanine or tryptophan. A D gene is named only where the DNA matches it firmly. A row's size may be missing; if present it is once, few, many or a size class.

clone_size | j_call | d_call | v_call | cdr3_nt | cdr3_aa
once | TRBJ2-3 | NA | TRBV27 | TGTGCCAGCAGCCCCTCGGGGATTACAGATACGCAGTATTTT | CASSPSGITDTQYF
NA | TRBJ2-7 | TRBD1 | TRBV10-3 | TGTGCCATCAGTGACCCCGGGACAGGGTTAATTGGTGCTACCTACGAGCAGTACTTC | CAISDPGTGLIGATYEQYF
NA | TRBJ1-4 | NA | TRBV28 | TGTGCCAGCAGTACCCGTCTTAGTCGAGGGCTTGGGGAAAAACTGTTTTTT | CASSTRLSRGLGEKLFF
NA | TRBJ2-7 | NA | TRBV28 | TGTGCCAGCAGTTTACACCTCTGGGACTCGGCAACTGGCTACGAGCAGTACTTC | CASSLHLWDSATGYEQYF
NA | TRBJ1-2 | NA | TRBV10-3 | TGTGCCATCAGTGATGGGCCCTCTAACTATGGCTACACCTTC | CAISDGPSNYGYTF
NA | TRBJ2-1 | NA | TRBV5-6 | TGTGCCACCCTTTTCGGGGGTGAGGACTACAATGAGCAGTTCTTC | CATLFGGEDYNEQFF
NA | TRBJ1-1 | NA | TRBV15 | TGTGCCACCAGCAGTAGGATCAGGCTAACGAACACTGAAGCTTTCTTT | CATSSRIRLTNTEAFF
NA | TRBJ2-3 | NA | TRBV7-2 | TGTGCCAGCAGACCCTACGGACACTTTGGTGCAGATACGCAGTATTTT | CASRPYGHFGADTQYF
few | TRBJ1-6 | NA | TRBV27 | TGTGCCAGCAGTAGAGGACAGAGCTCCTATAATTCACCCCTCCACTTT | CASSRGQSSYNSPLHF
NA | TRBJ2-7 | TRBD1 | TRBV27 | TGTGCCAGCAGTCCCCGGACAGGATCAACAACTTCCTCCTACGAGCAGTACTTC | CASSPRTGSTTSSYEQYF
NA | TRBJ1-4 | NA | TRBV25-1 | TGTGCCAGCAGTGAGAGGTACGGAGGGAGGGAAAAACTGTTTTTT | CASSERYGGREKLFF
NA | TRBJ1-1 | NA | TRBV29-1 | TGCAGCGTTGGGCTAGGGGGGGCCCGCATGAACACTGAAGCTTTCTTT | CSVGLGGARMNTEAFF
once | TRBJ2-3 | NA | TRBV5-6 | TGTGCCAGCAGCTTGGGTGGGCGGGGAGACAGCACAGATACGCAGTATTTT | CASSLGGRGDSTDTQYF
NA | TRBJ2-7 | TRBD2 | TRBV27 | TGTGCCAGCAGTTTCGGGGCGGGGGGGCCTTCATACGAGCAGTACTTC | CASSFGAGGPSYEQYF
NA | TRBJ2-2 | TRBD2 | TRBV5-1 | TGCGCCAGCAGCTTGGTAGAACGCGGGGGGCGGACCGGGGAGCTGTTTTTT | CASSLVERGGRTGELFF
NA | TRBJ1-2 | TRBD1 | TRBV5-5 | TGTGCCAGCAGCTTGGGGGACAGGGCGGTGGATGGCTACACCTTC | CASSLGDRAVDGYTF
NA | TRBJ1-2 | NA | TRBV4-1 | TGCGCCAGCAGCCAAGAGTACAGGCCCTTTTATGGCTACACCTTC | CASSQEYRPFYGYTF